This T cell receptor beta chain was captured by sequencing in a study of T cells of healthy individuals. From the 5' RACE reads, TCRdb called clonotypes with MiXCR, one entry per CDR3 protein. The sample records some 85,000 distinct CDR3 sequences, around 5.1% being singletons. The CDR3 runs 16 residues. The germline V gene has CDR1 MDHEN and CDR2 SYDVKM. Trimming pared 5 bases from V and 0 bases from J, leaving 17 bases between. This clonotype was detected many times. The sequence was obtained from a female donor in good health. V usage is TRBV28 and J usage is TRBJ2-7; D may correspond to TRBD1 or TRBD2 (5 bases each). The CDR3 spells CASSPPPGTVSYEQYF. The CDR3 DNA reads as TGTGCCAGCAGTCCCCCCCCCGGGACGGTCTCCTACGAGCAGTACTTC.